This record covers a single T cell receptor (beta chain). Authors' data handling: Estimation of nucleated cell counts was performed using reference gene primer amplification. The assay was immunoSEQ multiplex PCR, and TCRdb's table has in-frame clones only and misses some. For V, J and clone size, that table is used; D and trimming come from the DNA. The sample has around 97,000 clones; approximately 84% are singletons. The entry originates in a study of blood T cell repertoires in COVID-19. What was sequenced was peripheral blood. The receptor was derived from a human donor in a cohort sampled during active COVID-19.

The DNA for the CDR3 is TGTGCCAGCAGTCGACTAGCGGGGGGGCCGAGAGAGACCCAGTACTTC. This codes for CASSRLAGGPRETQYF. The chain recombines TRBV6-6 with TRBJ2-5; TRBD2 matches at 14 bases. The CDR3 loop spans 16 amino acids. Trimming took 5 bases from V and 4 from J; bases not matched to a gene: 6. The germline CDR1 and CDR2 sequences are MNHNY and SVGAGI (reference sequence).